The clone carrying this TCR beta chain showed up many times. The target antigen is unknown. Separate cDNA molecules each had unique molecular identifiers attached to them. One entry per CDR3 protein results from TCRdb running MiXCR on the 5' RACE reads. In the table there are 50,000 or so distinct CDR3 sequences, 3.5% to 4.5% of which are singletons. CDR1 and CDR2 (germline): SGHNT, YENEEA. The V gene end was trimmed by 3 bases and the J gene end by 9 bases; junction bases not matched to a gene: 10. This CDR3 region has 15 residues. The data were obtained in a study of early T cells in non-severe SARS-CoV-2 infection. Study in general: Bulk RNA from unsorted whole blood was sequenced; chains were unpaired. Study-level findings and limits: VDJdb-based annotation leaned toward anti-spike CD8 responses and missed private and CD4 specificities.

The TCR sequence derives from an adult who was a healthcare worker with PCR-confirmed SARS-CoV-2 infection or an uninfected control (not recorded which). The sequenced sample was whole blood. The V gene is TRBV11-3, the J gene TRBJ2-1; 8 nucleotides match TRBD2. The CDR3 sequence is CASSLERGSGSEQFF. The CDR3 bases are TGTGCCAGCAGCTTGGAGCGGGGGTCGGGTAGTGAGCAGTTCTTC. Supplemented by reference TRBV11-3 and TRBJ2-1, the full variable domain reads EAGVVQSPRYKIIEKKQPVAFWCNPISGHNTLYWYLQNLGQGPELLIRYENEEAVDDSQLPKDRFSAERLKGVDSTLKIQPAELGDSAVYLCASSLERGSGSEQFFGPGTRLTVL.